The 25 T cell receptor beta chains given below trace back to one sample, sequenced in a study of blood T cell repertoires in COVID-19. Here immunoSEQ multiplex PCR was the method, and the copy in TCRdb shows in-frame clones only, minus some. The data contain some 93,000 clones, approximately 86% of them seen just once; the ten biggest clones take up about 9.4%. Sequenced material: peripheral blood. These receptors came from a man between 50 and 59 years old with acute or convalescent COVID-19.

The J gene is TRBJ2-7, the V gene TRBV18, with 12 nucleotides matching TRBD2. The V and J ends lost 3 bases and 0 bases, in that order; junction bases with no gene match: 9. The V gene's germline CDR1 is KGHSH and CDR2 LQKENI. This CDR3 is built from 18 residues. The CDR3 here is CASSPQLAGGPLSYEQYF. CDR3 DNA sequence: TGTGCCAGCTCACCTCAACTAGCGGGAGGTCCCCTCTCCTACGAGCAGTACTTC.

This sequence joins TRBV19 and TRBJ2-1; no clear D gene. The ends were cut back, 6 bases at V and 9 bases at J, with 15 bases in the middle. The CDR3 extends over 13 amino acids. Germline CDR1 and CDR2: LNHDA and SQIVND (reference sequence). The CDR3 loop reads CASSKINTAEQFF. The CDR3 coding sequence is TGTGCCAGTAGCAAAATCAATACAGCTGAGCAGTTCTTC. The full variable domain, with the rest looked up from reference TRBV19 and TRBJ2-1, is DGGITQSPKYLFRKEGQNVTLSCEQNLNHDAMYWYRQDPGQGLRLIYYSQIVNDFQKGDIAEGYSVSREKKESFPLTVTSAQKNPTAFYLCASSKINTAEQFFGPGTRLTVL.

V and J are TRBV20-1 and TRBJ2-7; TRBD1 aligns across 8 bases. CDR1 and CDR2 from the germline V gene are DFQATT and SNEGSKA (reference sequence). The junction had 6 bases not matched to a gene; V was cut back by 3 bases and J by 2 bases. CDR3 size: 14 residues. CDR3 residues: CSASLPDRAYEQYF. The CDR3 DNA reads as TGCAGTGCTAGTCTCCCGGACAGGGCCTACGAGCAGTACTTC.

This clone came up many times. The rearrangement uses TRBV2 and TRBJ2-1, with D possibly TRBD1 on 5 matching bases. V was clipped by 3 bases and J by 2 bases, with 11 bases between them. The germline V gene has CDR1 SNHLY and CDR2 FYNNEI. This CDR3 has 15 residues. CDR3: CASSEGPATYNEQFF. DNA of the CDR3: TGTGCCAGCAGTGAGGGGCCCGCCACCTACAATGAGCAGTTCTTC.

In this sample, this clone turned up once. The chain combines TRBV7-6 with TRBJ2-2; 12 bases are shared with TRBD1. This CDR3 region has 18 residues. Looked up from germline, CDR1 is SGHVS and CDR2 is FNYEAQ. V dropped 5 bases and J dropped 4; count of bases not matched to a gene: 11. CDR3 residues: CASSKKVGTGGFTGELFF. The CDR3 bases are TGTGCCAGCAGCAAAAAGGTCGGGACAGGGGGCTTCACCGGGGAGCTGTTTTTT.

This clone has more than one count but fewer than ten. V is TRBV19 and J is TRBJ1-5; tentatively, D is TRBD1 (6 bases). The germline gives CDR1 LNHDA, CDR2 SQIVND (reference sequence). The CDR3 spans 18 residues. Deletions cut 4 bases from V and 6 bases from J, with 25 bases between. This CDR3 reads CASSTSPTGGGVVQPQHF. The DNA of the CDR3 is TGTGCCAGTAGTACGTCTCCTACGGGCGGGGGCGTAGTTCAGCCCCAGCATTTT.

The rearrangement uses TRBV6-5 and TRBJ1-2; 10 positions match TRBD1. The germline V gene has CDR1 MNHEY and CDR2 SVGAGI. The junction had 2 bases not matched to a gene; V was cut back by 6 bases and J by 4 bases. The length of the CDR3 is 13 residues. The CDR3 loop is CASRRDRGYGYTF. CDR3 nucleotide sequence: TGTGCCAGCAGGAGGGACAGGGGCTATGGCTACACCTTC.

CDR3 DNA sequence: TGTGCCAGCAGCTCCGACTATTACGAGCAGTACTTC. This encodes CASSSDYYEQYF. The chain couples TRBV3-1 (or the pseudogene TRBV3-2) to TRBJ2-7; D might be TRBD2 (5 bases). V lost 5 bases to trimming and J lost 4 bases, with 9 bases between them. CDR1 LGHDT and CDR2 YNNKEL come from the germline V gene (reference sequence). The CDR3 spans 12 residues.

V is TRBV6-5 and J is TRBJ1-1, with TRBD1 identical over 7 bases. The trim removed 6 bases at V and 4 bases at J, leaving 8 bases unmatched. CDR3 length equals 14 residues. In germline, CDR1 is MNHEY, CDR2 SVGAGI. DNA for the CDR3: TGTGCCAGCAGCAACAGGGGTTTGGGCACTGAAGCTTTCTTT. Translated, it gives CASSNRGLGTEAFF.

J is TRBJ2-1 and V is TRBV13, with TRBD2 as a possible D gene (6 bases). This CDR3 region has 17 residues. Trimming removed 4 bases from V and 1 base from J, with 17 bases in between. Germline V CDR1 and CDR2: PRHDT, FYEKMQ (reference sequence). The CDR3 region is CASSSILSGLSYNEQFF. The DNA of the CDR3 is TGTGCCAGCAGCTCAATTCTTAGCGGACTATCCTACAATGAGCAGTTCTTC. The full variable domain, in which reference TRBV13 and TRBJ2-1 provide the parts outside the CDR3, is AAGVIQSPRHLIKEKRETATLKCYPIPRHDTVYWYQQGPGQDPQFLISFYEKMQSDKGSIPDRFSAQQFSDYHSELNMSSLELGDSALYFCASSSILSGLSYNEQFFGPGTRLTVL.

This sequence joins TRBV7-2 and TRBJ2-7, with 7 bases identical to TRBD2. CDR1 is SGHTA, CDR2 FQGNSA, per germline. V lost 1 base and J lost 6; bases outside the gene matches: 6. This CDR3 spans 14 amino acids. The DNA of the CDR3 is TGTGCCAGCAGCTTAGGAGTTGCGGGAGCCGAGCAGTACTTC. Translating it yields CASSLGVAGAEQYF.

The J gene is TRBJ2-7, the V gene TRBV5-1; 8 bases agree with TRBD2. This CDR3 is built from 17 residues. The V gene end was trimmed by 6 bases and the J gene end by 2 bases; junction bases not matched to a gene: 16. The germline gives CDR1 SGHRS, CDR2 YFSETQ. In DNA, the CDR3 is TGCGCCAGCACCATCGTACCAGCGGGAGCCGCCCCCTACGAGCAGTACTTC. It translates to CASTIVPAGAAPYEQYF.

The gene calls are TRBV18 and TRBJ2-5; TRBD1 aligns across 7 bases. Germline CDR1 and CDR2: KGHSH and LQKENI. The J segment lost 1 base and the V segment lost 3 bases, leaving 2 bases of the junction unmatched. CDR3 length: 14 amino acids. CDR3 protein: CASSPNRGQETQYF. The DNA of the CDR3 is TGTGCCAGCTCACCCAACAGGGGCCAAGAGACCCAGTACTTC. The entire variable domain, with the rest obtained from reference TRBV18 and TRBJ2-5, is as follows: NAGVMQNPRHLVRRRGQEARLRCSPMKGHSHVYWYRQLPEEGLKFMVYLQKENIIDESGMPKERFSAEFPKEGPSILRIQQVVRGDSAAYFCASSPNRGQETQYFGPGTRLLVL.

The CDR3 spells CASSVQGRNEQFF. The CDR3 DNA is TGCGCCAGCAGCGTACAGGGTAGGAATGAGCAGTTCTTC. The genes are TRBV5-1 and TRBJ2-1; possible D gene TRBD1, 6 bases. The length of the CDR3 is 13 residues. CDR1 is SGHRS and CDR2 is YFSETQ in the germline V gene. The V gene lost 4 bases and the J gene lost 7 bases, with 12 bases spanning the gap.

The genes are TRBV18 and TRBJ1-2, with 7 bases matching TRBD1. The CDR3 contains 15 residues. CDR1 is KGHSH, CDR2 LQKENI, per germline. The V gene end was trimmed by 4 bases and the J gene end by 3 bases; junction bases not matched to a gene: 8. The CDR3 is CASSLNDRDYYGYTF. The CDR3, as DNA: TGTGCCAGCTCACTTAACGACAGGGATTACTATGGCTACACCTTC.

The chain uses TRBV4-1 and TRBJ1-4; 7 bases fit TRBD1. This CDR3 has 14 residues. Trimming at V came to 7 bases and at J to 7 bases, leaving 9 bases not matched to a gene. The germline V gene has CDR1 MGHRA and CDR2 YSYEKL. The CDR3 sequence: CASTRTGLSEKLFF. CDR3 sequence (DNA): TGCGCCAGCACCAGGACAGGTTTGAGTGAAAAACTGTTTTTT.

V usage is TRBV4-1 and J usage is TRBJ2-1; TRBD1 aligns across 12 bases. The V gene's germline CDR1 is MGHRA and CDR2 YSYEKL. J lost 8 bases, V lost 3 bases, and 14 bases had no gene match. This CDR3 spans 18 amino acids. The CDR3 DNA sequence: TGCGCCAGCAGCCACCCGGAAAGGGGGGACAGGGGGCGGTATGAGCAGTTCTTC. This encodes CASSHPERGDRGRYEQFF.

The chain joins TRBV29-1 to TRBJ2-2, with TRBD1 matching 7 bases. V dropped 7 bases and J dropped 5; count of bases not matched to a gene: 7. CDR1 and CDR2 (germline): SQVTM, ANQGSEA. The CDR3 extends over 13 amino acids. The CDR3 region is CSGLMGQTGELFF. DNA of the CDR3: TGCAGCGGATTGATGGGACAGACCGGGGAGCTGTTTTTT.

CDR3 coding DNA: TGCGCCAGCAGTGAGTCGAAGGGGTCCGGGGAGCTGTTTTTT. Amino acid sequence: CASSESKGSGELFF. V is TRBV10-1 and J is TRBJ2-2, with D possibly TRBD1 on 5 matching bases. Germline V lookup: CDR1 WNHNN, CDR2 SYGVQD (reference sequence). The V end was cut by 0 bases, the J end by 6 bases, with 8 bases between. The CDR3 is 14 residues long.

V gene TRBV7-9 combines with J gene TRBJ1-4; weak D call: TRBD1 (5 bases). Germline values: CDR1 SEHNR, CDR2 FQNEAQ (reference sequence). The CDR3 has 15 amino acids. V lost 9 bases and J lost 8, with 22 bases in between. In nucleotides, the CDR3 is TGTGCCAGTTTAGGTTCGGGACTGGGAAGCGAAAAACTGTTTTTT. This encodes CASLGSGLGSEKLFF. The variable domain in full, with the rest retrieved from reference TRBV7-9 and TRBJ1-4, is DTGVSQNPRHKITKRGQNVTFRCDPISEHNRLYWYRQTLGQGPEFLTYFQNEAQLEKSRLLSDRFSAERPKGSFSTLEIQRTEQGDSAMYLCASLGSGLGSEKLFFGSGTQLSVL.

J is TRBJ2-7 and V is TRBV7-4; 8 nucleotides line up with TRBD1. Trimming removed 9 bases from V and 4 bases from J; junction bases left unmatched: 14. The CDR3 is 15 residues long. Germline-derived CDR1 and CDR2 are SGHVT and SQSDAQ. CDR3 loop: CARTGARGTQYEQYF. In DNA, the CDR3 is TGTGCCAGGACAGGGGCTCGAGGTACCCAGTACGAGCAGTACTTC.

The chain carries TRBV25-1 and TRBJ1-4, with 7 bases fitting TRBD1. Germline V gene data show CDR1 as MGHDK and CDR2 as SYGVNS. This CDR3 region has 14 residues. V lost 4 bases, J lost 2 bases, and 1 base stayed unmatched. In DNA, the CDR3 is TGTGCCAGCAGTGGGGGACAGACTAATGAAAAACTGTTTTTT. This codes for CASSGGQTNEKLFF.

This rearrangement joins TRBV5-1 to TRBJ2-3; 11 bases align to TRBD2. V was clipped by 1 base and J by 3 bases; unmatched bases: 4. The germline gives CDR1 SGHRS, CDR2 YFSETQ. The CDR3 sequence is 16 residues long. The CDR3 reads CASSLTSGSQTDTQYF. The CDR3 coding sequence is TGCGCCAGCAGCTTGACTAGCGGGAGTCAAACAGATACGCAGTATTTT.

This rearrangement joins TRBV2 to TRBJ1-2, with 10 nucleotides matching TRBD1. Germline V CDR1 and CDR2: SNHLY, FYNNEI. The CDR3 length is 13 residues. The trim removed 4 bases at V and 6 bases at J, leaving 2 bases unmatched. The CDR3 sequence: CASSATGGDGYTF. CDR3 sequence (DNA): TGTGCCAGCAGTGCGACAGGGGGCGATGGCTACACCTTC.

The rearrangement links TRBV2 to TRBJ1-2; perhaps TRBD1 as D (5 bases). Trimming took 6 bases from V and 8 from J, leaving 16 bases between them. The CDR3 sequence is 13 residues long. Looked up from germline, CDR1 is SNHLY and CDR2 is FYNNEI. The CDR3 bases are TGTGCCAGCAGGATGGGGGGAACAGACGGCTACACCTTC. Translated, it gives CASRMGGTDGYTF.